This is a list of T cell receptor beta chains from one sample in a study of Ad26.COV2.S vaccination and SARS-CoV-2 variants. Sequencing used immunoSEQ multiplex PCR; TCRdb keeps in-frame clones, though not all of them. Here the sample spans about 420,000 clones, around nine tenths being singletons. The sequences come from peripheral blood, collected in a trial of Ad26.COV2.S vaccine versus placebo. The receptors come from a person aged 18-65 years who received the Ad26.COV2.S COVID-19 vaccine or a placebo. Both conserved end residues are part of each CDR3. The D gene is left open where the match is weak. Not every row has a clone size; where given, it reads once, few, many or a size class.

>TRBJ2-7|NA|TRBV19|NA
CASSIDTRGIYEQYF
TGTGCCAGTAGTATCGACACGAGGGGTATTTACGAGCAGTACTTC
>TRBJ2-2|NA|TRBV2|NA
CASSERGAGNTGELFF
TGTGCCAGCAGTGAAAGGGGGGCAGGGAACACCGGGGAGCTGTTTTTT
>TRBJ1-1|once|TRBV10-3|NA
CAILRDPQRSEAFF
TGTGCCATTCTCAGGGACCCTCAACGTAGTGAAGCTTTCTTT
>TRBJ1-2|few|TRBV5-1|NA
CASSLEARSYGYTF
TGCGCCAGCAGCTTGGAAGCGAGGAGCTATGGCTACACCTTC
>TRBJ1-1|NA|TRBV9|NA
CASSVAPVDTEAFF
TGTGCCAGCAGCGTAGCTCCGGTGGACACTGAAGCTTTCTTT
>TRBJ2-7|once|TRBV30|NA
CAWSVLVGGEQYF
TGTGCCTGGAGTGTACTTGTCGGGGGCGAGCAGTACTTC
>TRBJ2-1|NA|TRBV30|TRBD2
CAWAGTSHEQFF
TGTGCCTGGGCCGGGACTAGCCATGAGCAGTTCTTC
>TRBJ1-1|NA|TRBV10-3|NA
CAISGDTKTNTEAFF
TGTGCCATCAGTGGGGACACAAAAACGAACACTGAAGCTTTCTTT
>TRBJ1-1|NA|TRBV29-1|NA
CSARGGGTDTEAFF
TGCAGCGCCCGAGGGGGGGGCACGGACACTGAAGCTTTCTTT
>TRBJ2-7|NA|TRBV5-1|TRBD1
CASSFGDRPYEQYF
TGCGCCAGCAGCTTTGGGGACAGACCCTACGAGCAGTACTTC
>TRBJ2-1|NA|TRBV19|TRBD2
CASNGLAGGYNEQFF
TGTGCCAGTAACGGACTAGCGGGGGGTTACAATGAGCAGTTCTTC
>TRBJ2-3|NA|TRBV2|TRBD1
CASTFLPGQATDTQYF
TGTGCCAGCACCTTCCTCCCGGGACAGGCCACAGATACGCAGTATTTT
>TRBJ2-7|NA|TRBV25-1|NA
CASRVIGGEQYF
TGTGCCAGCAGAGTAATAGGTGGCGAGCAGTACTTC
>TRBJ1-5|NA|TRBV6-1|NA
CASSEGWTHQPQHF
TGTGCCAGCAGTGAAGGTTGGACGCATCAGCCCCAGCATTTT
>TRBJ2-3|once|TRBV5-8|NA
CASANEAGSTDTQYF
TGTGCCAGCGCGAATGAGGCAGGCTCCACAGATACGCAGTATTTT
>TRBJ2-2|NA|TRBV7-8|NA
CASSPRSGELFF
TGTGCCAGCAGCCCCCGGTCCGGGGAGCTGTTTTTT
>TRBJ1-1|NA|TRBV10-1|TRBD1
CASSERTGSMKAFF
TGCGCCAGCAGTGAGCGGACAGGCTCCATGAAAGCTTTCTTT
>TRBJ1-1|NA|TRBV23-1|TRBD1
CASSQYHGTGASVNTEAFF
TGCGCCAGCAGTCAATACCACGGGACAGGGGCGTCGGTGAACACTGAAGCTTTCTTT
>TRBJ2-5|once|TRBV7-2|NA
CASSLTGPRRETQYF
TGTGCCAGCAGCTTAACGGGACCCCGCCGGGAGACCCAGTACTTC
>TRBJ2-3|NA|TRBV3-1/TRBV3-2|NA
CASSAAVREPTDTQYF
TGTGCCAGCAGCGCCGCCGTTAGGGAGCCAACAGATACGCAGTATTTT
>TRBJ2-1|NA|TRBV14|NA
CASSHRDAPFYEQFF
TGTGCCAGCAGCCACCGCGACGCCCCGTTCTATGAGCAGTTCTTC
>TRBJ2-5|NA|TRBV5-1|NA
CASSLGPRGSETQYF
TGCGCCAGCAGCTTGGGGCCTAGGGGAAGCGAGACCCAGTACTTC
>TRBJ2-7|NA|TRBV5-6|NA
CASSLGDGNYEQYF
TGTGCCAGCAGCTTAGGGGATGGCAACTACGAGCAGTACTTC
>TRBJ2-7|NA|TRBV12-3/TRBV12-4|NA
CASSAYRRAGQYF
TGTGCCAGCAGTGCGTACAGGAGGGCGGGGCAGTACTTC
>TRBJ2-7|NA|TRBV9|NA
CASSPGWGSYEQYF
TGTGCCAGCAGCCCTGGGTGGGGCTCCTACGAGCAGTACTTC
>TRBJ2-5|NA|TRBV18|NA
CASLAGNQETQYF
TGTGCCAGCTTGGCGGGTAACCAAGAGACCCAGTACTTC
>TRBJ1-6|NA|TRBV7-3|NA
CASSLTGSYNSPLHF
TGTGCCAGCAGCTTAACAGGGTCCTATAATTCACCCCTCCACTTT
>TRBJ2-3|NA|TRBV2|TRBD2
CASSRLAASTDTQYF
TGTGCCAGCAGTAGACTAGCGGCCAGCACAGATACGCAGTATTTT
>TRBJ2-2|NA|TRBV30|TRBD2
CAWSVRGLAGGNERELFF
TGTGCCTGGAGTGTAAGGGGACTAGCGGGAGGGAATGAACGGGAGCTGTTTTTT
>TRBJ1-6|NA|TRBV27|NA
CASSFFRRQTYSYNSPLHF
TGTGCCAGCAGTTTTTTCAGGCGGCAGACCTACTCCTATAATTCACCCCTCCACTTT
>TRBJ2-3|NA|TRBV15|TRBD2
CATSREPLFAGGSPDTQYF
TGTGCCACCAGCAGAGAACCCCTATTCGCGGGGGGATCACCAGATACGCAGTATTTT
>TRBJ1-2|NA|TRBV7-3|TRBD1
CASSSGTGEAYGYTF
TGTGCCAGCAGCTCCGGGACAGGGGAAGCCTATGGCTACACCTTC
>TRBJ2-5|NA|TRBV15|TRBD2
CATSISGGQKETQYF
TGTGCCACCAGCATTAGCGGGGGGCAGAAAGAGACCCAGTACTTC
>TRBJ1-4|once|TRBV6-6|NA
CASSYSGRKNEKLFF
TGTGCCAGCAGTTACTCGGGCAGAAAGAATGAAAAACTGTTTTTT
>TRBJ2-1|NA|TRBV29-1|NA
CSRRDTYNEQFF
TGCAGCCGCCGGGACACCTACAATGAGCAGTTCTTC
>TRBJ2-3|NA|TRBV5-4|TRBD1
CASSLGQGDADTQYF
TGTGCCAGCAGCTTGGGACAGGGAGACGCAGATACGCAGTATTTT
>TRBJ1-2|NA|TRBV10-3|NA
CAISGDSYYGYTF
TGTGCCATCAGTGGCGATTCCTACTATGGCTACACCTTC
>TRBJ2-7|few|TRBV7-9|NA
CASSPQGNYEQYF
TGTGCCAGCAGCCCCCAGGGAAACTACGAGCAGTACTTC
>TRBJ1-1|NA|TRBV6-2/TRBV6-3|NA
CASSYRPGITFF
TGTGCCAGCAGTTACAGACCCGGTATAACTTTCTTT
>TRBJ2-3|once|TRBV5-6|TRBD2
CASSPSGGAGDTQYF
TGTGCCAGCAGCCCCAGCGGGGGGGCCGGTGATACGCAGTATTTT
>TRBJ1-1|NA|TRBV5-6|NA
CASSPPAGGTEAFF
TGTGCCAGCAGTCCGCCGGCGGGGGGAACTGAAGCTTTCTTT
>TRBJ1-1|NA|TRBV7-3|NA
CASSLTPNTEAFF
TGTGCCAGCAGCTTAACCCCGAACACTGAAGCTTTCTTT
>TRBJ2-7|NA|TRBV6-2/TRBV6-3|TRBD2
CASSYGAGDEQYF
TGTGCCAGCAGTTACGGGGCGGGGGACGAGCAGTACTTC
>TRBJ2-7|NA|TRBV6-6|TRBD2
CASSSNGLAGGYEQYF
TGTGCCAGCAGTTCCAACGGACTAGCGGGGGGTTACGAGCAGTACTTC
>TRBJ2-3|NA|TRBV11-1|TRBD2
CASSTRLAGGLEQYF
TGTGCCAGCAGCACCCGACTAGCGGGGGGGCTGGAGCAGTATTTT
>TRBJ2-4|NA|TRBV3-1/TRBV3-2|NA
CASSLPPSPGANIQYF
TGTGCCAGCAGCCTACCCCCCTCGCCAGGGGCAAACATTCAGTACTTC
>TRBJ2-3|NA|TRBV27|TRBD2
CASRPGTSGTDTQYF
TGTGCCAGCAGACCCGGGACTAGCGGAACAGATACGCAGTATTTT